These 26 T cell receptor beta chains originate from one sample sequenced in a study of post-analysis software for immune sequencing data. Overall study findings and caveats: With TRBV5-6, TRBV5-1 and TRBV20-1 included, about five TRBV segments were more frequent in patients than in controls.

Unique molecular identifiers were built into the TCR beta cDNA libraries. TCRdb re-derived calls from the PCR reads in MiXCR, one entry per CDR3 protein. Of 700,000 to 900,000 distinct CDR3 sequences in the sample, more than 45% are singletons; the top ten hold 4% to 5%. Which antigens these TCRs recognize remains unknown. The material sequenced was blood. The receptors derive from a girl under 18 with multiple sclerosis.

This clonotype was counted a few times. J is TRBJ2-3 and V is TRBV6-1, with 11 bases that match TRBD2. The junction had 8 bases not matched to a gene; V was cut back by 6 bases and J by 0 bases. In germline, CDR1 is MNHNS, CDR2 SASEGT. The CDR3 extends over 17 amino acids. In DNA form, the CDR3 reads TGTGCCAGCAGAAATAGCGGGAGGGCCTCTAGCACAGATACGCAGTATTTT. Its protein is CASRNSGRASSTDTQYF.

This clonotype was recorded a few times. The chain recombines TRBV4-1 with TRBJ1-1; tentative D call: TRBD1 (6 bases). Germline CDR1 and CDR2: MGHRA and YSYEKL. Trimming shortened V by 1 base and J by 7 bases, and 10 bases separated the two germline ends. The CDR3 is 13 residues long. The CDR3 reads CASSQGTASEAFF. The DNA of the CDR3 is TGCGCCAGCAGCCAAGGGACAGCCAGTGAAGCTTTCTTT.

The rearrangement links TRBV3-1 to TRBJ2-3; D gene unclear. This CDR3 contains 13 residues. The germline V gene encodes CDR1 LGHDT and CDR2 YNNKEL (reference sequence). V was pared by 1 base and J by 10 bases, with 12 bases between. The CDR3 DNA follows: TGTGCCAGCAGCCAAGGCACCCTTGGGTCGCAGTATTTT. Protein sequence: CASSQGTLGSQYF.

This clonotype was found a few times. This chain joins TRBV15 and TRBJ1-2; D may be TRBD1 (6 bases). Trimming cost V 5 bases and J 2 bases, with 18 bases left between them. Per the germline V gene, CDR1 is LNHNV and CDR2 is YYDKDF (reference sequence). The CDR3 is 16 amino acids. CDR3 protein: CATSGPVTGGNYGYTF. The CDR3 DNA is TGTGCCACCAGCGGACCCGTGACAGGTGGAAACTATGGCTACACCTTC.

This chain joins TRBV20-1 and TRBJ1-5; 9 bases are a match to TRBD1. The V segment lost 1 base and the J segment 11 bases; nucleotides outside the gene matches: 3. Per the germline V gene, CDR1 is DFQATT and CDR2 is SNEGSKA (reference sequence). This CDR3 comprises 12 residues. The CDR3 DNA reads as TGCAGTGCTAGAGGGGACAGGGCGACCCAGCATTTT. Translated, it gives CSARGDRATQHF.

The chain links TRBV10-3 to TRBJ2-3, with TRBD2 matching over 10 bases. The junction had 9 bases not matched to a gene; V was cut back by 3 bases and J by 6 bases. This CDR3 is built from 16 residues. The germline gives CDR1 ENHRY, CDR2 SYGVKD. The CDR3 sequence: CAISDFGTSDGDTQYF. DNA of the CDR3: TGTGCCATCAGTGATTTCGGGACTAGCGACGGGGATACGCAGTATTTT.

This clonotype was detected a few times. The V call is TRBV7-3, the J call TRBJ2-6; 10 nucleotides line up with TRBD2. The germline V gene encodes CDR1 SGHTA and CDR2 FQGTGA. After removal of 1 base from V and 7 bases from J, the junction contained 13 bases not matched to a gene. The CDR3 covers 19 residues. The CDR3 sequence: CASSLKWLAGVWGANVLTF. CDR3 nucleotides: TGTGCCAGCAGCTTAAAGTGGCTAGCGGGAGTCTGGGGAGCCAACGTCCTGACTTTC.

The chain has TRBV6-5 and TRBJ1-2; tentatively, D is TRBD1 (5 bases). CDR1 is MNHEY and CDR2 is SVGAGI in the germline V gene. V lost 7 bases and J lost 6, with 15 bases in between. CDR3 length: 13 residues. This CDR3 reads CASTLTGQDGYTF. Here the CDR3 DNA reads TGTGCCAGCACCCTGACCGGACAAGATGGCTACACCTTC.

The sample holds one count of this clonotype. The chain uses TRBV20-1 and TRBJ1-6; weak D call: TRBD1 (5 bases). The CDR3 spans 10 residues. Germline CDR1 is DFQATT and CDR2 is SNEGSKA (reference sequence). V was pared by 4 bases and J by 16 bases, with 11 bases between. In DNA, the CDR3 is TGCAGTGCTAAGCAGGGCGGGCTCCACTTT. This codes for CSAKQGGLHF.

The CDR3 spells CASSLAGWDEQYF. In DNA form, the CDR3 reads TGTGCCAGCAGCTTAGCAGGGTGGGACGAGCAGTACTTC. The chain combines TRBV7-3 with TRBJ2-7, with a weak D call TRBD1 (5 bases). Germline loops: CDR1 SGHTA, CDR2 FQGTGA. V lost 2 bases, J lost 5 bases, and 10 bases lay in between. This CDR3 spans 13 amino acids.

The rearrangement links TRBV30 to TRBJ2-7; D is unresolved. The germline V and J ends were trimmed by 2 bases and 6 bases, with 11 bases remaining between them. Germline V gives CDR1 GTSNPN, CDR2 SVGIG (reference sequence). The CDR3 runs to 12 residues. The CDR3, as DNA: TGTGCCTGGAGTCCTTCTCCGACCGAGCAGTACTTC. This codes for CAWSPSPTEQYF.

This clonotype has just a few counts. This chain links TRBV12-3 or TRBV12-4 with TRBJ1-4; tentatively, D is TRBD1 (6 bases). The germline V and J ends were trimmed by 2 bases and 8 bases, with 9 bases remaining between them. The CDR3 is 13 residues long. The CDR3 loop is CASSLYRGEKLFF. In nucleotides, the CDR3 is TGTGCCAGCAGTTTATATAGGGGGGAAAAACTGTTTTTT.

This clonotype was observed a handful of times. This chain connects TRBV6-5 to TRBJ1-5; possible D gene TRBD1, 6 bases. The CDR3 consists of 15 residues. Germline CDR1 reads MNHEY; CDR2 reads SVGAGI. The ends were cut back, 0 bases at V and 7 bases at J, with 13 bases in the middle. This chain's CDR3 is CASSYSGQGHQPQHF. CDR3 sequence (DNA): TGTGCCAGCAGTTACTCGGGGCAGGGGCACCAGCCCCAGCATTTT.

The rearrangement uses TRBV6-6 and TRBJ2-1; D unresolved. Trimming took off 0 bases at V and 10 bases at J, with 13 bases between the two ends. The CDR3 has 14 amino acids. The germline V gene encodes CDR1 MNHNY and CDR2 SVGAGI (reference sequence). CDR3 bases: TGTGCCAGCAGTTACTCCTCGGACCGCAGGGAGCAGTTCTTC. Translation: CASSYSSDRREQFF.

The V and J genes are TRBV5-1 and TRBJ2-3, with D unresolved. CDR3 length: 17 amino acids. Germline CDR1 is SGHRS and CDR2 is YFSETQ. Trimming took 0 bases from V and 0 from J, leaving 14 bases between them. CDR3 DNA: TGCGCCAGCAGCTTGGAAGGCTTTGAAGCTAGCACAGATACGCAGTATTTT. Translation gives CASSLEGFEASTDTQYF.

V and J are TRBV5-5 and TRBJ2-3, with D perhaps assigned TRBD1 or TRBD2 (5 bases each). Trimming stripped 4 bases from V and 0 bases from J, with 15 bases between. Germline CDR1 SGHKS, CDR2 YYEKEE (reference sequence). This CDR3 spans 16 amino acids. The DNA of the CDR3 is TGTGCCAGCAGCCCATACCGGGACCCCAGCACAGATACGCAGTATTTT. This translates into CASSPYRDPSTDTQYF.

The J gene is TRBJ1-1, the V gene TRBV15, with D perhaps matching TRBD1 (6 bases). This CDR3 comprises 16 residues. The V end lost 2 bases, the J end lost 2 bases, and 15 bases lay between the germline ends. CDR1 and CDR2 from the germline V gene are LNHNV and YYDKDF (reference sequence). The CDR3 DNA sequence: TGTGCCACCAGCAGATGGGGGGCAGACCTAAACACTGAAGCTTTCTTT. This codes for CATSRWGADLNTEAFF.

The J gene is TRBJ2-7, the V gene TRBV3-1; no firm D call. The CDR3 runs to 12 residues. Germline V gene lookup returns CDR1 LGHDT and CDR2 YNNKEL (reference sequence). With 1 base removed from V and 6 bases from J, the gap between germline ends came to 7 bases. CDR3 residues: CASSQVWSEQYF. For the CDR3, the DNA is TGTGCCAGCAGCCAAGTGTGGTCCGAGCAGTACTTC.

The chain has TRBV7-9 and TRBJ2-3; possibly TRBD1 for D (6 bases). Germline values: CDR1 SEHNR, CDR2 FQNEAQ (reference sequence). Deletions cut 3 bases from V and 2 bases from J, with 15 bases between. This CDR3 is 16 amino acids long. CDR3 region: CASSLNRARVTDTQYF. For the CDR3, the DNA is TGTGCCAGCAGCTTGAACAGGGCCAGGGTCACAGATACGCAGTATTTT.

This sequence joins TRBV27 and TRBJ2-7, with 10 bases identical to TRBD2. Looked up from germline, CDR1 is MNHEY and CDR2 is SMNVEV (reference sequence). The V segment lost 3 bases and the J segment 4 bases; nucleotides outside the gene matches: 15. This CDR3 contains 18 residues. The CDR3 region is CASSLDPRSGRAPYEQYF. The CDR3 DNA sequence: TGTGCCAGCAGTTTGGACCCCCGAAGCGGGAGGGCCCCGTACGAGCAGTACTTC.

In this sample, this clonotype turned up a few times. The chain uses TRBV20-1 and TRBJ2-7; D might be TRBD1 (6 bases). CDR1 and CDR2 (germline): DFQATT, SNEGSKA (reference sequence). V lost 4 bases and J 7 bases, leaving 17 bases between the germline ends. The CDR3 has 13 residues. The CDR3 region has the DNA TGCAGTGCTACCCTACAGGGATTCGGGGAGCAGTACTTC. This codes for CSATLQGFGEQYF.

This clonotype was observed at least ten times. V and J are TRBV12-3 or TRBV12-4 and TRBJ2-2; no clear D gene. The CDR3 is made up of 11 amino acids. Trimming cost V 5 bases and J 2 bases, with 0 bases left between them. CDR3 nucleotides: TGTGCCAGCAGTAACACCGGGGAGCTGTTTTTT. It yields the protein CASSNTGELFF.

The chain links TRBV27 to TRBJ1-1; D gene uncertain. The V gene's germline CDR1 is MNHEY and CDR2 SMNVEV (reference sequence). V shed 5 bases and J shed 4 bases, with 17 bases lying between them. The CDR3 spans 15 residues. CDR3 sequence (DNA): TGTGCCAGCAGTCCCTCCCCACCCCTGGGCACTGAAGCTTTCTTT. It codes for CASSPSPPLGTEAFF.

This chain connects TRBV20-1 to TRBJ2-1, with TRBD2 identical over 7 bases. The germline V gene has CDR1 DFQATT and CDR2 SNEGSKA (reference sequence). The CDR3 consists of 17 residues. The V and J ends lost 1 base and 2 bases, in that order; junction bases with no gene match: 11. CDR3 nucleotides: TGCAGTGCTAGAGCCGACCTCGGGAGGATCCCCTACAATGAGCAGTTCTTC. Translated: CSARADLGRIPYNEQFF.

The chain recombines TRBV15 with TRBJ2-7; D is undetermined. The CDR3 totals 16 residues. V gave up 0 bases and J gave up 3 bases, with 15 bases separating them. Germline V gene sequence: CDR1 LNHNV, CDR2 YYDKDF (reference sequence). DNA of the CDR3: TGTGCCACCAGCAGAGATCTGGTCACCCCTCTCTACGAGCAGTACTTC. Its protein is CATSRDLVTPLYEQYF. Drawing the rest from reference TRBV15 and TRBJ2-7, the complete variable domain is DAMVIQNPRYQVTQFGKPVTLSCSQTLNHNVMYWYQQKSSQAPKLLFHYYDKDFNNEADTPDNFQSRRPNTSFCFLDIRSPGLGDTAMYLCATSRDLVTPLYEQYFGPGTRLTVT.

The chain joins TRBV7-3 to TRBJ2-7, with 7 bases aligning to TRBD2. CDR3 length: 15 residues. V dropped 6 bases and J dropped 2; count of bases not matched to a gene: 10. Germline V lookup: CDR1 SGHTA, CDR2 FQGTGA. The chain's CDR3 is CASSSRAGLAYEQYF. CDR3 sequence (DNA): TGTGCCAGCAGTTCCAGAGCGGGATTGGCCTACGAGCAGTACTTC.